This TCR beta chain was found in a study of OX40 agonist ivuxolimab in advanced cancers. Across the study: Checkpoint inhibitors had been given previously to over 30% of patients.

Some clones are missing from TCRdb's copy, which holds only in-frame ones; the method was immunoSEQ multiplex PCR. The table includes about 70,000 clones, 86% detected once. Losses at the gene ends were 4 bases for V and 3 bases for J; bases not matched to a gene: 2. There are 15 residues in the CDR3. CDR1 is SGHRS, CDR2 YFSETQ, per germline. Specimen: CD4+ or CD8+ T cells sorted from blood, collected in a trial of the OX40 agonist ivuxolimab. This TCR came from an adult with an advanced solid tumor such as melanoma, head and neck, liver or kidney cancer. The rearrangement links TRBV5-1 to TRBJ2-3, with TRBD2 matching over 13 bases. This CDR3 is CASSLGLAGTDTQYF. The CDR3 DNA sequence: TGCGCCAGCAGCCTGGGACTAGCGGGGACAGATACGCAGTATTTT.